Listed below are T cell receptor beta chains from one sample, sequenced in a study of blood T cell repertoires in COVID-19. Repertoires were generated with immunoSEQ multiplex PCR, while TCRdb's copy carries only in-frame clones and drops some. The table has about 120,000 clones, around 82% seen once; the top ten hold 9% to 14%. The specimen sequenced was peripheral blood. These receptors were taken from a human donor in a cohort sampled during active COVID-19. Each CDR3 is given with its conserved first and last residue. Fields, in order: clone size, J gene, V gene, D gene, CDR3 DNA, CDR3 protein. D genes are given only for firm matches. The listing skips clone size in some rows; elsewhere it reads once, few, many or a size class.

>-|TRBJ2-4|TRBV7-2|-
TGTGCCAGCAGCTTAGGTCTACCCGCCGTTCAGTACTTC
CASSLGLPAVQYF
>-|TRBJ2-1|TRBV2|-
TGTGCCAGCAGGGAGCGGTTAACCTACAATGAGCAGTTCTTC
CASRERLTYNEQFF
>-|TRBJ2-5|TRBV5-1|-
TGCGCCAGCAGCTTGATGGACAAACAAGAGACCCAGTACTTC
CASSLMDKQETQYF
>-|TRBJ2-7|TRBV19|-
TGTGCCAGTAAATCGGCTAGCCTGGACGAGCAGTACTTC
CASKSASLDEQYF
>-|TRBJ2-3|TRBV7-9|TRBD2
TGTGCCAGCAGCTTTAGCGGGGTTGTAGATACGCAGTATTTT
CASSFSGVVDTQYF
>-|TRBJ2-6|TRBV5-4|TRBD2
TGTGCCAGCAGCTTGGCCGGTGGGGGGGTGTCTGGGGCCAACGTCCTGACTTTC
CASSLAGGGVSGANVLTF
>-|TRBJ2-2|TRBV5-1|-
TGCGCCAGCAGCCCGAGGACTACTTTGAACACCGGGGAGCTGTTTTTT
CASSPRTTLNTGELFF
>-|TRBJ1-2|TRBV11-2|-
TGTGCCAGCAGCCTAGGTCTTAACTATGGCTACACCTTC
CASSLGLNYGYTF
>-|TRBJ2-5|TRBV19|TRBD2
TGTGCCAGTAGTATCGAACTAGCGGAAGAGACCCAGTACTTC
CASSIELAEETQYF
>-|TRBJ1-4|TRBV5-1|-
TGCGCCAGCAGCGGCACAGGGACCTCTAATGAAAAACTGTTTTTT
CASSGTGTSNEKLFF
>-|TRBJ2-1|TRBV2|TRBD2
TGTGCCAGCAGTTCCGGGACTAGCGGGGCCCATGAGCAGTTCTTC
CASSSGTSGAHEQFF
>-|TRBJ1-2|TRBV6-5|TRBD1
TGTGCCAGCAGTCTGACAGGGAAAGGCTACACCTTC
CASSLTGKGYTF
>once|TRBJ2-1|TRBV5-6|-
TGTGCCAGCAGCTTCACAGTTACCTCCTACAATGAGCAGTTCTTC
CASSFTVTSYNEQFF
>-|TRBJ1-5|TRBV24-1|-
TGTGCCACCAGTGAGGCGGTTGGCAGGGGACGAAATCAGCCCCAGCATTTT
CATSEAVGRGRNQPQHF
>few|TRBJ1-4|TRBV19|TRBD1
TGTGCCAGCAAGGCCGCACAGGGGGCCGGCGAAAAACTGTTTTTT
CASKAAQGAGEKLFF
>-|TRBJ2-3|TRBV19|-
TGTGCCAGTAGTATAGTGCCAGGGGGCACAGATACGCAGTATTTT
CASSIVPGGTDTQYF
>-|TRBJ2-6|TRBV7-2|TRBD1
TGTGCCAGCAGCACCGGGACAGGATTCTCTGGGGCCAACGTCCTGACTTTC
CASSTGTGFSGANVLTF
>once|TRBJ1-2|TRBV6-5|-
TGTGCCAGCAGTTACCGGAAAATACAGGGTGATGGCTACACCTTC
CASSYRKIQGDGYTF
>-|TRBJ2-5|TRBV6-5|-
TGTGCCAGCAGTCTCGGGGGCCAAGAGACCCAGTACTTC
CASSLGGQETQYF
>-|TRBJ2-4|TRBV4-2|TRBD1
TGTGCCAGCAGTCCTACAATGGAAGGGGGCATCAAAAACATTCAGTACTTC
CASSPTMEGGIKNIQYF
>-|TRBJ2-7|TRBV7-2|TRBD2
TGTGCCAGCAGCCCCCTAGCGGGGTTCTACGAGCAGTACTTC
CASSPLAGFYEQYF
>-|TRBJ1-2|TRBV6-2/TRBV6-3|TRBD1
TGTGCCAGCAGTTCCCGGACAGGGAGATATGGCTACACCTTC
CASSSRTGRYGYTF
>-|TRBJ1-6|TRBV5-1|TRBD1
TGCGCCAGCAGCTTGGGGCCCATGGGACAGGGGGCGCTGAGGTCTTCACCCCTCCACTTT
CASSLGPMGQGALRSSPLHF
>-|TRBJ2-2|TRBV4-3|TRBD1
TGCGCCAGCAGCCCGGGACAGATCGACACCGGGGAGCTGTTTTTT
CASSPGQIDTGELFF
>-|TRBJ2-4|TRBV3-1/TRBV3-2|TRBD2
TGTGCCAGCAGCCTGACTAGCGGGGGGCCCAAAAACATTCAGTACTTC
CASSLTSGGPKNIQYF
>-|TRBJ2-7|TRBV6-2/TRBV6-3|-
TGTGCCAGCAGTTACGGGGCGGGGACTGGCTACGAGCAGTACTTC
CASSYGAGTGYEQYF
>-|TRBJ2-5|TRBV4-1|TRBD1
TGCGCCAGCAGCCCGACAGGGGGCGCGGAGACCCAGTACTTC
CASSPTGGAETQYF
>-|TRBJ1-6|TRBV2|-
TGTGCCAGCAGTGGGCAGGGCCTCTCCTATAATTCACCCCTCCACTTT
CASSGQGLSYNSPLHF
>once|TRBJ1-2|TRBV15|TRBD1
TGTGCCACCAGCAGAGAAATGGACAGGGGCCGAGCTAACTATGGCTACACCTTC
CATSREMDRGRANYGYTF
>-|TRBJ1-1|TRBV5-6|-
TGTGCCAGCAGCTTGGCAGCGTTGAACACTGAAGCTTTCTTT
CASSLAALNTEAFF
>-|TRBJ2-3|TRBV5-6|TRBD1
TGTGCCAGCAGCTTGTACAGGGGGGCTACAGATACGCAGTATTTT
CASSLYRGATDTQYF
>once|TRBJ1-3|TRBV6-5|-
TGTGCCAGCAGGGCGGGGGGCCTCTCTGGAAACACCATATATTTT
CASRAGGLSGNTIYF
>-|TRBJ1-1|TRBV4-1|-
TGCGCCAGCAGCCAAGACCCATTGAACACTGAAGCTTTCTTT
CASSQDPLNTEAFF
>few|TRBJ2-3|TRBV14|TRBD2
TGTGCCAGCAGCCGGAGCGGGACTCAGTCTGATACGCAGTATTTT
CASSRSGTQSDTQYF
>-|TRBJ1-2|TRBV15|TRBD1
TGTGCCACCAGCAGGGGCTCCGGGACAGGGAACTATGGCTACACCTTC
CATSRGSGTGNYGYTF
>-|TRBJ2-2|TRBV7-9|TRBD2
TGTGCCAGCAGCTTAGTGACTAGCGGGGCCGCCGGCGGGGAGCTGTTTTTT
CASSLVTSGAAGGELFF
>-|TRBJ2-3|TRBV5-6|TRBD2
TGTGCCAGCAGCAGGGGACTAGCGGCTAGCACAGATACGCAGTATTTT
CASSRGLAASTDTQYF
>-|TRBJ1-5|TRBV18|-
TGTGCCAGCTCACCATTTTCGGGACAACAAAATCAGCCCCAGCATTTT
CASSPFSGQQNQPQHF
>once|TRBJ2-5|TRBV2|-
TGTGCCAGCACCTCCGCGAGGGAGACCCAGTACTTC
CASTSARETQYF
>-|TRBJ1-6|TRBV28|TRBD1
TGTGCCAGCAGTACCACAGGGGGCTCTTCACCCCTCCACTTT
CASSTTGGSSPLHF
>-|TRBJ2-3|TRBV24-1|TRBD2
TGTGCCACCAGTGATAGGCTAGCGGCAGATACGCAGTATTTT
CATSDRLAADTQYF
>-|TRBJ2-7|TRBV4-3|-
TGCGCCAGCAGCCAAGATCTCGGGAGCCTCTCCTACGAGCAGTACTTC
CASSQDLGSLSYEQYF
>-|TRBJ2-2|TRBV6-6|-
TGTGCCAGCAGTAGGGTAGCGTACACCGGGGAGCTGTTTTTT
CASSRVAYTGELFF
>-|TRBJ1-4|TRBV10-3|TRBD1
TGTGCCATCAGTGAGGGACAGGGCACAAATTCGGAAAAACTGTTTTTT
CAISEGQGTNSEKLFF
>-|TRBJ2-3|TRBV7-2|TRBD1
TGTGCCAGCAGCCGGGACAGGGGAGGGAGCACAGATACGCAGTATTTT
CASSRDRGGSTDTQYF